A selection of T cell receptor beta chains follows, all from one sample in a study of early T cells in non-severe SARS-CoV-2 infection. One entry per CDR3 protein results from TCRdb running MiXCR on the 5' RACE reads. The profile shows tens of thousands of distinct CDR3 sequences, around 5.7% of them singletons. Sequenced input: whole blood. These receptors all come from an adult who was a healthcare worker with PCR-confirmed SARS-CoV-2 infection or an uninfected control (not recorded which). Each CDR3 is given without its conserved first and last residue. The order of the fields is J gene, V gene, CDR3 protein.

j_gene: TRBJ1-3; v_gene: TRBV12-3/TRBV12-4; CDR3aa: ASSPMTGVGNTIY
j_gene: TRBJ1-4; v_gene: TRBV20-1; CDR3aa: SAPGDRGVKDEKLF
j_gene: TRBJ2-2; v_gene: TRBV30; CDR3aa: AYHRDRDAGELF
j_gene: TRBJ2-2; v_gene: TRBV28; CDR3aa: ASSFNWDLRGDGNTGELF
j_gene: TRBJ2-2; v_gene: TRBV14; CDR3aa: ASSQDMGFGLF
j_gene: TRBJ1-6; v_gene: TRBV12-3/TRBV12-4; CDR3aa: ASTEGGYNSPLH
j_gene: TRBJ2-1; v_gene: TRBV21-1; CDR3aa: ASSTCCREQGTVAYNEQF
j_gene: TRBJ2-5; v_gene: TRBV7-6; CDR3aa: ASSQTGWQETQY
j_gene: TRBJ2-7; v_gene: TRBV29-1; CDR3aa: SVGLAGAGYEQY
j_gene: TRBJ2-3; v_gene: TRBV10-3; CDR3aa: AIRGGGVDTQY
j_gene: TRBJ2-7; v_gene: TRBV7-6; CDR3aa: ASSAGIGYSYEQY
j_gene: TRBJ2-2; v_gene: TRBV7-7; CDR3aa: ASSPRGRGETGELF
j_gene: TRBJ2-1; v_gene: TRBV29-1; CDR3aa: SAGTRDARAQF
j_gene: TRBJ2-3; v_gene: TRBV7-9; CDR3aa: ASSLFGGGLDTQY
j_gene: TRBJ2-7; v_gene: TRBV6-5; CDR3aa: ASSYGETYEQY
j_gene: TRBJ2-6; v_gene: TRBV29-1; CDR3aa: SVTGRTGANVLT
j_gene: TRBJ1-5; v_gene: TRBV12-3/TRBV12-4; CDR3aa: ASSRQGSNQPQH
j_gene: TRBJ2-2; v_gene: TRBV19; CDR3aa: ASSWLAGRNTGELF
j_gene: TRBJ2-1; v_gene: TRBV28; CDR3aa: ASSFPSGGEYYNEQF
j_gene: TRBJ1-1; v_gene: TRBV7-2; CDR3aa: ASSLMYGNTEAF
j_gene: TRBJ1-4; v_gene: TRBV6-1; CDR3aa: ASSEALRKTSTNEKLF
j_gene: TRBJ2-2; v_gene: TRBV6-6; CDR3aa: ASSYSLAGGPANTGELF
j_gene: TRBJ2-3; v_gene: TRBV5-1; CDR3aa: ASSQGQGTDTQY
j_gene: TRBJ2-1; v_gene: TRBV5-4; CDR3aa: ASSPDRNHYNEQF
j_gene: TRBJ2-7; v_gene: TRBV6-5; CDR3aa: ASSGTGGSKQY
j_gene: TRBJ2-1; v_gene: TRBV30; CDR3aa: AWSPKGNEQF
j_gene: TRBJ2-1; v_gene: TRBV6-4; CDR3aa: ASSDGAGSYNEQF
j_gene: TRBJ2-3; v_gene: TRBV19; CDR3aa: ASSMQEADTQY
j_gene: TRBJ2-5; v_gene: TRBV20-1; CDR3aa: SAREAGGRETQY
j_gene: TRBJ2-7; v_gene: TRBV30; CDR3aa: AWAPPVSSYEQY
j_gene: TRBJ2-7; v_gene: TRBV6-5; CDR3aa: ASSRTGQSSYEQY
j_gene: TRBJ2-7; v_gene: TRBV7-9; CDR3aa: ASSYGWDRSYEQY
j_gene: TRBJ2-7; v_gene: TRBV2; CDR3aa: ASMEGYEQY
j_gene: TRBJ2-5; v_gene: TRBV11-2; CDR3aa: ASSSLDGAEETQY
j_gene: TRBJ1-4; v_gene: TRBV5-5; CDR3aa: ASSLQTGTNEKLF
j_gene: TRBJ1-5; v_gene: TRBV7-2; CDR3aa: ASSLTFNQPQH
j_gene: TRBJ2-7; v_gene: TRBV2; CDR3aa: ASRTGLSSYEQY
j_gene: TRBJ1-1; v_gene: TRBV14; CDR3aa: ASNDRGGTEAF
j_gene: TRBJ1-1; v_gene: TRBV5-6; CDR3aa: ASSWVQGTGPEAF
j_gene: TRBJ2-3; v_gene: TRBV9; CDR3aa: ASSVGQSDTQY
j_gene: TRBJ1-5; v_gene: TRBV28; CDR3aa: ASTSPGRAGQPQH
j_gene: TRBJ2-5; v_gene: TRBV7-9; CDR3aa: ASSQRGSGEETQY
j_gene: TRBJ2-5; v_gene: TRBV7-9; CDR3aa: ASSRDRGFGETQY
j_gene: TRBJ2-3; v_gene: TRBV7-6; CDR3aa: ARSFIATTTGYTDTQY
j_gene: TRBJ1-4; v_gene: TRBV5-5; CDR3aa: ASSFLGSNEKLF
j_gene: TRBJ2-7; v_gene: TRBV5-1; CDR3aa: ASSSRDGAYEQY
j_gene: TRBJ2-5; v_gene: TRBV7-2; CDR3aa: ASSLTAPGETQY
j_gene: TRBJ2-4; v_gene: TRBV7-2; CDR3aa: ASSGGTLNIQY
j_gene: TRBJ2-5; v_gene: TRBV6-6; CDR3aa: ASSYGPAGGQETQY
j_gene: TRBJ2-7; v_gene: TRBV20-1; CDR3aa: STRGRVNEQY
j_gene: TRBJ2-1; v_gene: TRBV6-5; CDR3aa: ASSYGQGFDEQF
j_gene: TRBJ1-4; v_gene: TRBV4-3; CDR3aa: ASSQVWGGQGNEKLF
j_gene: TRBJ1-1; v_gene: TRBV27; CDR3aa: ASRSDRPNTEAF
j_gene: TRBJ1-5; v_gene: TRBV28; CDR3aa: ASSLATGVLQPQH